The sequence of this T cell receptor (beta chain) was determined in a study of blood T cells in healthy people across ages. A second PCR of 7 to 11 cycles used a sample-barcoded 5' primer and a J-beta primer mix. TCRdb itself ran the 5' RACE reads through MiXCR, one entry per CDR3 protein. The sample records 1.8 million or so distinct CDR3 sequences, 30% to 40% being singletons. This clonotype turned up a few times. Trimming stripped 4 bases from V and 5 bases from J, with 14 bases between. The CDR3 has 13 amino acids. CDR1 is SQVTM, CDR2 ANQGSEA, per germline. This TCR was sampled from a human donor in good health. Sequenced sample: blood. J is TRBJ1-2 and V is TRBV29-1; a weak D match, TRBD1 (5 bases). The CDR3 DNA sequence: TGCAGCGTTGGAGGGGAAGGTTCGTATGGCTACACCTTC. It is translated as CSVGGEGSYGYTF.